This entry lists 27 T cell receptor beta chains sequenced from one sample in a study of OX40 agonist ivuxolimab in advanced cancers. Sequenced by immunoSEQ multiplex PCR; TCRdb stores in-frame clones only, minus some. The sample contains around 62,000 clones, roughly 91% of which appear only once. The material sequenced was CD4+ or CD8+ T cells sorted from blood, taken in a trial of the OX40 agonist ivuxolimab. The receptors originated from an adult with an advanced solid tumor such as melanoma, head and neck, liver or kidney cancer.

The gene calls are TRBV7-2 and TRBJ1-4; D remains unclear. Germline-derived CDR1 and CDR2 are SGHTA and FQGNSA. The length of the CDR3 is 15 residues. Trimming left V 5 bases short and J 8 bases short, with 18 bases between. CDR3 sequence: CASSPVGKVGEKLFF. The CDR3 DNA reads as TGTGCCAGCAGCCCGGTAGGGAAAGTGGGCGAAAAACTGTTTTTT.

V usage is TRBV7-9 and J usage is TRBJ1-6, with D tentatively TRBD1 (6 bases). CDR1 is SEHNR, CDR2 FQNEAQ, per germline (reference sequence). V was trimmed by 1 base and J by 7 bases, leaving 11 bases between them. This CDR3 is built from 15 residues. The CDR3, as DNA: TGTGCCAGCAGCTTAGTGGCAGGGGCCAATTCACCCCTCCACTTT. Encoded protein: CASSLVAGANSPLHF.

The chain combines TRBV6-5 with TRBJ2-3; 12 nucleotides agree with TRBD2. V was clipped by 3 bases and J by 3 bases; unmatched bases: 4. CDR1 MNHEY and CDR2 SVGAGI come from the germline V gene. This CDR3 region has 16 residues. CDR3 nucleotide sequence: TGTGCCAGCAGTTATTTGACTAGCGGGGGAACAGATACGCAGTATTTT. It translates to CASSYLTSGGTDTQYF.

The chain recombines TRBV4-1 with TRBJ2-5, with 10 bases matching TRBD2. Judging by the DNA end, TRBJ2-7 fits better; the J call may be wrong. The CDR3 is made up of 14 amino acids. Germline values: CDR1 MGHRA, CDR2 YSYEKL. DNA of the CDR3: TGCGCCAGCAGCCAAGTTTGGACTAGCGGCGAGCAGTACTTC. Protein sequence: CASSQVWTSGEQYF.

This chain uses TRBV19 with TRBJ2-7; D is possibly TRBD1 (6 bases). This CDR3 contains 14 residues. Trimming stripped 5 bases from V and 6 bases from J, with 17 bases between. CDR1 and CDR2 from the germline V gene are LNHDA and SQIVND (reference sequence). CDR3 bases: TGTGCCAGTAGTCCCGAACAGGGACGAGGCGAGCAGTACTTC. It encodes CASSPEQGRGEQYF.

This chain joins TRBV19 and TRBJ1-2, with 9 bases aligning to TRBD1. The germline gives CDR1 LNHDA, CDR2 SQIVND (reference sequence). This CDR3 region has 15 residues. V lost 4 bases to trimming and J lost 4 bases; unmatched junction nucleotides: 7. This chain's CDR3 is CASSTTGGLGYGYTF. Here the CDR3 DNA reads TGTGCCAGTAGTACTACAGGGGGCTTAGGCTATGGCTACACCTTC.

The CDR3 DNA sequence: TGCAGCGTTGAAGTTATCAGGGGACGCACTGAAGCTTTCTTT. Protein: CSVEVIRGRTEAFF. The chain recombines TRBV29-1 with TRBJ1-1, with a weak D call TRBD1 (6 bases). The CDR3 runs to 14 residues. CDR1 is SQVTM and CDR2 is ANQGSEA in the germline V gene. V lost 1 base, J lost 4 bases, and 13 bases lay in between.

This sequence joins TRBV5-1 and TRBJ2-5, with a tentative D call TRBD2 (7 bases). Trimming cost V 4 bases and J 4 bases, with 14 bases left between them. Germline V lookup: CDR1 SGHRS, CDR2 YFSETQ. This CDR3 region has 14 residues. This CDR3 is CASSPNGGRETQYF. In DNA form, the CDR3 reads TGCGCCAGCAGCCCTAACGGGGGGCGAGAGACCCAGTACTTC.

The chain employs TRBV5-1 and TRBJ2-1; perhaps TRBD2 as D (5 bases). Trimming took off 0 bases at V and 5 bases at J, with 6 bases between the two ends. Germline V gene lookup returns CDR1 SGHRS and CDR2 YFSETQ. This CDR3 is 13 amino acids long. The CDR3 here is CASSLAGDNEQFF. The DNA of the CDR3 is TGCGCCAGCAGCTTGGCCGGGGACAATGAGCAGTTCTTC.

The rearrangement links TRBV5-1 to TRBJ2-7; D not certain. The CDR3 loop spans 14 amino acids. V was trimmed by 1 base and J by 2 bases, leaving 10 bases between them. Germline V gives CDR1 SGHRS, CDR2 YFSETQ. CDR3 sequence (DNA): TGCGCCAGCAGCTTGACAAGCTCTCCCTACGAGCAGTACTTC. It specifies CASSLTSSPYEQYF.

This chain joins TRBV7-3 and TRBJ2-6; D not resolved. Germline V gene data show CDR1 as SGHTA and CDR2 as FQGTGA. There are 16 residues in the CDR3. The V and J ends lost 2 bases and 0 bases respectively, with 8 bases between them. For the CDR3, the DNA is TGTGCCAGCAGCTTAGGGCAGCCCTCTGGGGCCAACGTCCTGACTTTC. Protein product: CASSLGQPSGANVLTF.

The chain has TRBV10-3 and TRBJ2-2; 9 bases fit TRBD1. Germline V gene data show CDR1 as ENHRY and CDR2 as SYGVKD. The ends lost 0 bases at V and 5 bases at J; junction bases unmatched: 1. The CDR3 contains 15 residues. CDR3 sequence reads: CAISESTGGTGELFF. For the CDR3, the DNA is TGTGCCATCAGTGAGTCGACAGGGGGGACCGGGGAGCTGTTTTTT.

This sequence joins TRBV19 and TRBJ1-6; TRBD1 aligns across 7 bases. This CDR3 is built from 15 residues. Germline V gene data show CDR1 as LNHDA and CDR2 as SQIVND (reference sequence). Unmatched junction bases numbered 9, after V lost 5 bases and J lost 8 bases. The CDR3 is CASSPRDRAHSPLHF. The CDR3 DNA follows: TGTGCCAGTAGTCCCAGGGACAGAGCCCATTCACCCCTCCACTTT. Drawing the rest from reference TRBV19 and TRBJ1-6, the complete variable domain is DGGITQSPKYLFRKEGQNVTLSCEQNLNHDAMYWYRQDPGQGLRLIYYSQIVNDFQKGDIAEGYSVSREKKESFPLTVTSAQKNPTAFYLCASSPRDRAHSPLHFGNGTRLTVT.

The V gene is TRBV19, the J gene TRBJ2-1, with D possibly matching TRBD1 (6 bases). From germline, CDR1 is LNHDA and CDR2 SQIVND (reference sequence). CDR3 length: 12 amino acids. Trimming stripped 5 bases from V and 5 bases from J, with 7 bases between. The CDR3 protein is CASSGTHNEQFF. The DNA for the CDR3 is TGTGCCAGTAGTGGGACACACAATGAGCAGTTCTTC. The variable domain in full, with the rest retrieved from reference TRBV19 and TRBJ2-1, is DGGITQSPKYLFRKEGQNVTLSCEQNLNHDAMYWYRQDPGQGLRLIYYSQIVNDFQKGDIAEGYSVSREKKESFPLTVTSAQKNPTAFYLCASSGTHNEQFFGPGTRLTVL.

The chain employs TRBV4-2 and TRBJ1-1, with 11 bases identical to TRBD1. The germline gives CDR1 LGHNA, CDR2 YNFKEQ. Germline trimming cut 0 bases from V and 1 base from J; bases unmatched to any gene: 4. The CDR3 extends over 17 amino acids. In nucleotides, the CDR3 is TGTGCCAGCAGCCAAGAGGACAGGGGGCGCCGGAACACTGAAGCTTTCTTT. Translating it yields CASSQEDRGRRNTEAFF.

The chain carries TRBV7-9 and TRBJ2-4; D perhaps matches TRBD2 (6 bases). Germline V gene lookup returns CDR1 SEHNR and CDR2 FQNEAQ (reference sequence). This CDR3 is 15 amino acids long. V shed 3 bases and J shed 3 bases, with 12 bases lying between them. CDR3 coding DNA: TGTGCCAGCAGCTTGGGGGAGGACGTCAAAAACATTCAGTACTTC. It is translated as CASSLGEDVKNIQYF.

This chain uses TRBV19 with TRBJ2-7; no clear D gene. Germline CDR1 and CDR2: LNHDA and SQIVND (reference sequence). Trimming removed 4 bases from V and 1 base from J, with 14 bases in between. The CDR3 runs to 15 residues. This CDR3 reads CASSKPGRQSYEQYF. Here the CDR3 DNA reads TGTGCCAGTAGTAAGCCAGGCCGTCAGTCCTACGAGCAGTACTTC.

The rearrangement uses TRBV5-6 and TRBJ2-3; no firm D call. Germline CDR1 SGHDT, CDR2 YYEEEE. The V end was cut by 6 bases, the J end by 3 bases, with 14 bases between. The CDR3 consists of 14 residues. The CDR3 nucleotides read TGTGCCAGCACCCTGGGGTGGGGAACAGATACGCAGTATTTT. Its protein is CASTLGWGTDTQYF.

This clone came up once. The chain is built from TRBV6-4 and TRBJ1-1; possibly TRBD1 for D (6 bases). Germline CDR1 reads MRHNA; CDR2 reads SNTAGT. The length of the CDR3 is 13 residues. V was trimmed by 6 bases and J by 1 base, leaving 9 bases between them. The CDR3 coding sequence is TGTGCCAGCAGCGGACAGCAGAACACTGAAGCTTTCTTT. Its translation is CASSGQQNTEAFF.

This clone was counted between two and nine times. V usage is TRBV15 and J usage is TRBJ2-2, with no clear D. Deletions cut 0 bases from V and 2 bases from J, with 1 base between. Looked up from germline, CDR1 is LNHNV and CDR2 is YYDKDF (reference sequence). This CDR3 contains 13 residues. CDR3 sequence reads: CATSRENTGELFF. The CDR3 DNA is TGTGCCACCAGCAGAGAAAACACCGGGGAGCTGTTTTTT.

The V gene is TRBV10-1, the J gene TRBJ2-2; 7 bases agree with TRBD2. The V and J ends lost 6 bases and 1 base, in that order; junction bases with no gene match: 8. The germline V gene encodes CDR1 WNHNN and CDR2 SYGVQD (reference sequence). The CDR3 contains 16 residues. CDR3 region: CASSTWTSRNTGELFF. DNA of the CDR3: TGCGCCAGCAGCACATGGACTAGTCGGAACACCGGGGAGCTGTTTTTT.

The table lists this clone with a count of one. V gene TRBV7-9 combines with J gene TRBJ2-7, with TRBD1 as a possible D gene (6 bases). This CDR3 spans 15 amino acids. The ends were cut back, 4 bases at V and 2 bases at J, with 15 bases in the middle. The germline V gene encodes CDR1 SEHNR and CDR2 FQNEAQ (reference sequence). CDR3 sequence reads: CASSSRDTQTYEQYF. The CDR3 nucleotides read TGTGCCAGCAGCTCACGGGACACACAGACCTACGAGCAGTACTTC.

This chain uses TRBV11-2 with TRBJ1-5, with D perhaps TRBD1 (6 bases). Germline CDR1 is SGHAT and CDR2 is FQNNGV. The CDR3 runs to 14 residues. The V and J ends lost 1 base and 2 bases respectively, with 6 bases between them. In nucleotides, the CDR3 is TGTGCCAGCAGCTTAGCAGGGGGCAATCAGCCCCAGCATTTT. Its protein product is CASSLAGGNQPQHF.

This chain uses TRBV7-2 with TRBJ2-3; perhaps TRBD2 as D (5 bases). The V gene lost 3 bases and the J gene lost 3 bases, with 13 bases spanning the gap. The CDR3 extends over 15 amino acids. The germline V gene has CDR1 SGHTA and CDR2 FQGNSA. The CDR3 bases are TGTGCCAGCAGCTTCGCCCGGGGAAGAACAGATACGCAGTATTTT. Residues: CASSFARGRTDTQYF.

The chain carries TRBV10-2 and TRBJ2-5, with D possibly TRBD2 on 5 matching bases. Germline V gene data show CDR1 as WSHSY and CDR2 as SAAADI. Trimming shortened V by 5 bases and J by 4 bases, and 8 bases separated the two germline ends. There are 12 residues in the CDR3. CDR3 residues: CASSPGRETQYF. In DNA form, the CDR3 reads TGCGCCAGCAGTCCGGGGAGAGAGACCCAGTACTTC.

With respect to this clone: A much more abundant neighbour one base away suggests this may be a read error. The chain is built from TRBV6-6 and TRBJ2-7; 7 positions match TRBD1. There are 15 residues in the CDR3. Trimming at V came to 7 bases and at J to 4 bases, leaving 13 bases not matched to a gene. The V gene's germline CDR1 is MNHNY and CDR2 SVGAGI (reference sequence). The CDR3 bases are TGTGCCAGCAAACCATGGGGACAGAGATTTTACGAGCAGTACTTC. Protein: CASKPWGQRFYEQYF.

V gene TRBV6-1 combines with J gene TRBJ2-1, with 7 nucleotides matching TRBD2. The CDR3 covers 16 residues. The trim removed 0 bases at V and 6 bases at J, leaving 8 bases unmatched. From germline, CDR1 is MNHNS and CDR2 SASEGT. CDR3 in amino acids: CASSEAKRGLFNEQFF. In nucleotides, the CDR3 is TGTGCCAGCAGTGAAGCCAAGCGGGGACTGTTCAATGAGCAGTTCTTC.